Below, 3 T cell receptor beta chains from the same sample are listed, as sequenced in a study of molecular identifiers for immune sequencing clone quantification. One entry per CDR3 protein, called by TCRdb with MiXCR from the PCR reads. The sample shows under 650,000 distinct CDR3 sequences, about 20% of them seen only once. Sequencing input: naive CD8+ T cells from blood, with Jurkat cell RNA spiked in. Subset noted: FACS-sorted CD8+CD4-CCR7+CD45RA+ naive T cells. All receptors derive from a human donor in good health. Some libraries in this study had Jurkat cell RNA spiked in.

This clonotype was detected ten times or more. The chain combines TRBV6-2 or TRBV6-3 with TRBJ2-3, with TRBD2 identical over 7 bases. The length of the CDR3 is 17 residues. Germline V CDR1 and CDR2: MNHEY, SVGEGT. J was trimmed by 4 bases and V by 6 bases; bases with no gene match: 16. CDR3 amino acids: CASRPTPSLGRADTQYF. Written as DNA, the CDR3 is TGTGCCAGCAGACCAACGCCCTCCCTAGGGAGGGCAGATACGCAGTATTTT.

This clonotype was counted only a few times. The chain carries TRBV24-1 and TRBJ2-1; TRBD1 matches at 7 bases. Trimming at V came to 6 bases and at J to 5 bases, leaving 3 bases not matched to a gene. CDR1 is KGHDR and CDR2 is SFDVKD in the germline V gene. This CDR3 comprises 13 residues. CDR3 amino acids: CATSPGQNNEQFF. The CDR3 nucleotides are TGTGCCACCAGTCCGGGACAGAACAATGAGCAGTTCTTC.

This clonotype was counted many times. The chain uses TRBV7-9 and TRBJ2-1; the D gene is possibly TRBD1 (5 bases). V dropped 5 bases and J dropped 4 bases, with 12 bases sitting between them. CDR1 is SEHNR, CDR2 FQNEAQ, per germline (reference sequence). CDR3 length: 14 residues. CDR3 DNA: TGTGCCAGCAGCACGTCGACAGATTACAATGAGCAGTTCTTC. Translated: CASSTSTDYNEQFF. Full variable domain (rest looked up from reference TRBV7-9 and TRBJ2-1): DTGVSQNPRHKITKRGQNVTFRCDPISEHNRLYWYRQTLGQGPEFLTYFQNEAQLEKSRLLSDRFSAERPKGSFSTLEIQRTEQGDSAMYLCASSTSTDYNEQFFGPGTRLTVL.